This TCR beta chain derives from a study of blood T cell repertoires in COVID-19. About the research overall: The United States, Italy and Spain provided the acute and convalescent COVID-19 samples. T cells, B-cell-depleted T cells, or PBMCs supplied cDNA or gDNA.

The CDR3 extends over 17 amino acids. With 1 base removed from V and 4 bases from J, the gap between germline ends came to 19 bases. CDR1 is KGHSH and CDR2 is LQKENI in the germline V gene. Assay: immunoSEQ multiplex PCR; the TCRdb copy retains only in-frame clones and omits some. The sample lists about 140,000 clones, around 85% seen once, with around 2.9% in the top ten. Source material: peripheral blood. This sequence joins TRBV18 and TRBJ1-2, with D tentatively TRBD1 (5 bases). The source is a man aged 50-60 years with acute or convalescent COVID-19. In DNA form, the CDR3 reads TGTGCCAGCTCACCACGTAACCAGGGTATCGGAGTCTATGGCTACACCTTC. It is translated as CASSPRNQGIGVYGYTF.